This TCR beta chain originates from a study of T cells in Graves' hyperthyroidism and ophthalmopathy. Study-level results: A model built on 13 V-J features separated ophthalmopathy from stable hyperthyroidism.

TCR beta CDR3 sequences were amplified from RNA transcripts. Primed by the HTBI set, a first-round RT-PCR was run on the TCR CDR3. Using its own MiXCR run on the multiplex PCR reads, TCRdb lists one record per CDR3 protein. The repertoire has a few hundred thousand distinct CDR3 sequences, about 18% of them found once; the top ten carry 40% to 45%. V trimming: 5 bases; J trimming: 6 bases; junction bases outside the gene matches: 7. Germline CDR1 SGHAT, CDR2 FQNNGV. The CDR3 sequence is 16 residues long. This clonotype was picked up many times. Its antigen is currently unknown. This chain uses TRBV11-2 with TRBJ2-1, with 13 nucleotides matching TRBD2. The sequence was obtained from a man between 18 and 35 years old with Graves' ophthalmopathy. Sequences were obtained from blood. The CDR3 loop is CASSPPTSGGANEQFF. The CDR3 coding sequence is TGTGCCAGCAGCCCCCCAACTAGCGGGGGGGCCAATGAGCAGTTCTTC.